This T cell receptor beta chain came from a study of blood T cells in healthy people across ages. At the level of the study: About one barcoded beta molecule was captured per two T cells (by template switching).

On this clonotype: Its antigen is not known.

The study, taken as a whole, reports: Shifts in expanded clonotypes may have been confounded by donor CMV status, which was unknown.

The authors ran a second PCR of about 6 to 11 cycles using a sample-barcoded 5' primer and a J-beta primer mix. Each cDNA was tagged by a template-switch adaptor containing 12 random nucleotides. TCRdb re-analysed the 5' RACE reads in MiXCR, keeping a single row per CDR3 protein. The repertoire holds about 800,000 distinct CDR3 sequences, with roughly 60% as singletons. The CDR3 has 13 residues. V lost 1 base and J lost 7, with 8 bases in between. Germline CDR1 reads LGHNA; CDR2 reads YSLEER. The sequencing input was blood. This TCR derives from a man younger than 45 in good health. The chain joins TRBV4-3 to TRBJ2-1; a possible D gene is TRBD1 (5 bases). CDR3 protein: CASSQGRVNEQFF. In nucleotides, the CDR3 is TGCGCCAGCAGCCAAGGCAGGGTGAATGAGCAGTTCTTC.